This note documents a single TCR beta chain sequence. Its specificity is not known. In germline, CDR1 is SGDLS, CDR2 YYNGEE. This CDR3 spans 13 amino acids. Between the trimmed V and J ends, which lost 0 bases and 3 bases, there was a span of 6 bases. The repertoire was sequenced with immunoSEQ multiplex PCR; TCRdb's copy has only in-frame clones and lacks some. Of 10,000 to 15,000 clones listed, 89% are singletons. These data belong to a study of lymphopenia after photon versus proton radiotherapy. The study's findings and limits: After the lymphocyte nadir, photon-treated repertoires showed oligoclonal expansion, especially of CD8+ Temra cells. In patients who died, overall survival fell as post-nadir TCR diversity dropped more. Authors raise, but do not show, better survival with proton therapy.

The V and J genes are TRBV9 and TRBJ2-5; D is ambiguous. Source: peripheral blood, taken from a patient treated with proton-based radiotherapy. This TCR derives from a man aged 55 to 70 with pancreatic cancer. Here the CDR3 DNA reads TGTGCCAGCAGCGTAGTACCGAAAGAGACCCAGTACTTC. Protein: CASSVVPKETQYF. Drawing the rest from reference TRBV9 and TRBJ2-5, the complete variable domain is DSGVTQTPKHLITATGQRVTLRCSPRSGDLSVYWYQQSLDQGLQFLIQYYNGEERAKGNILERFSAQQFPDLHSELNLSSLELGDSALYFCASSVVPKETQYFGPGTRLLVL.